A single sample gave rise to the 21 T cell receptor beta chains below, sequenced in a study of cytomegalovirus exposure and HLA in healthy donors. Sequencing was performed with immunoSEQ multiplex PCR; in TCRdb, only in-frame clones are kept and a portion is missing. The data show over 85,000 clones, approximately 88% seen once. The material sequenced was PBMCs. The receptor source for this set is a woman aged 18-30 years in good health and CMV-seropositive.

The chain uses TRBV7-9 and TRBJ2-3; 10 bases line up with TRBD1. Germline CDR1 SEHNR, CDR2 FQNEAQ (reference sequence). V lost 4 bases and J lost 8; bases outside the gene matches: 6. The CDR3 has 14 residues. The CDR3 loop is CASSYGDRGVTQYF. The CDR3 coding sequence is TGTGCCAGCAGCTACGGGGACAGGGGAGTTACGCAGTATTTT.

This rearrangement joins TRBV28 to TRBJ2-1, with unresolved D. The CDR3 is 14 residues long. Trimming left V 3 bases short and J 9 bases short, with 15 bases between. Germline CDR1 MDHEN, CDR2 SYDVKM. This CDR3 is CASSLGTRGSEQFF. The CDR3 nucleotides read TGTGCCAGCAGTTTGGGTACGCGAGGTTCTGAGCAGTTCTTC. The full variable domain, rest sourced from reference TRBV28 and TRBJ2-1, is DVKVTQSSRYLVKRTGEKVFLECVQDMDHENMFWYRQDPGLGLRLIYFSYDVKMKEKGDIPEGYSVSREKKERFSLILESASTNQTSMYLCASSLGTRGSEQFFGPGTRLTVL.

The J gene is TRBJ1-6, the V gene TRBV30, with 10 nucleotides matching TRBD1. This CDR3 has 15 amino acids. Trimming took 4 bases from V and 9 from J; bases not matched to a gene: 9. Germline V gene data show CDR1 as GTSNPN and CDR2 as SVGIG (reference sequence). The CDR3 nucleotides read TGTGCCTGGACCGTCGGACAGGGGGAACGTTCACCCCTCCACTTT. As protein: CAWTVGQGERSPLHF.

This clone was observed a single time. CDR3 nucleotides: TGTGCCAGCAGCCCTTACGAGGGAAGCTCCTACAATGAGCAGTTCTTC. Translating gives CASSPYEGSSYNEQFF. The chain joins TRBV27 to TRBJ2-1; tentatively, D is TRBD2 (5 bases). The V and J ends lost 6 bases and 0 bases respectively, with 15 bases between them. This CDR3 has 16 residues. Germline CDR1 and CDR2: MNHEY and SMNVEV (reference sequence).

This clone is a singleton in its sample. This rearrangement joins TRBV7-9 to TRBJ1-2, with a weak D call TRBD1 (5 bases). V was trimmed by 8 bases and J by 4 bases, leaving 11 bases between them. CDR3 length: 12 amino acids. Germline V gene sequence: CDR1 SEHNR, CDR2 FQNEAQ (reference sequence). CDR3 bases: TGTGCCAGCTCTTTAAGGGGCTATGGCTACACCTTC. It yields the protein CASSLRGYGYTF.

CDR3 residues: CASSLVGQGAETQYF. The CDR3 DNA is TGTGCCAGCAGCTTAGTGGGCCAGGGGGCGGAGACCCAGTACTTC. This rearrangement joins TRBV7-2 to TRBJ2-5; TRBD1 matches 8 bases. Germline V gene sequence: CDR1 SGHTA, CDR2 FQGNSA. V was pared by 1 base and J by 5 bases, with 6 bases of the junction left unmatched. CDR3 length: 15 amino acids. Based on the CDR3 plus reference TRBV7-2 and TRBJ2-5, the full variable domain is GAGVSQSPSNKVTEKGKDVELRCDPISGHTALYWYRQSLGQGLEFLIYFQGNSAPDKSGLPSDRFSAERTGGSVSTLTIQRTQQEDSAVYLCASSLVGQGAETQYFGPGTRLLVL.

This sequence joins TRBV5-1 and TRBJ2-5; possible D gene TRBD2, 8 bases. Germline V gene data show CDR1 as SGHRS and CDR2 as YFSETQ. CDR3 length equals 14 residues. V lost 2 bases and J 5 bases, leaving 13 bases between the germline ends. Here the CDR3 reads CASSFGRGLETQYF. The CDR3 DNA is TGCGCCAGCAGCTTCGGGAGGGGGCTTGAGACCCAGTACTTC.

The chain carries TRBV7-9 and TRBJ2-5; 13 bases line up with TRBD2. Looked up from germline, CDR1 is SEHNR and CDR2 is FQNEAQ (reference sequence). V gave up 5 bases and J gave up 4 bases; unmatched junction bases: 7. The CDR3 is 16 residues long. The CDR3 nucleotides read TGTGCCAGCAGCGCACTAGCGGGGGGGCTCCGAGAGACCCAGTACTTC. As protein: CASSALAGGLRETQYF.

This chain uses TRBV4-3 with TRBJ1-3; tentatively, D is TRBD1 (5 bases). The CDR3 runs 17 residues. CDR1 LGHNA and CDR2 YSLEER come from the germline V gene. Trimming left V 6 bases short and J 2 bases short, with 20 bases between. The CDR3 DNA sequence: TGCGCCAGCAGATCATCACGAAATGGGGGGGCTGGAAACACCATATATTTT. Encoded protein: CASRSSRNGGAGNTIYF.

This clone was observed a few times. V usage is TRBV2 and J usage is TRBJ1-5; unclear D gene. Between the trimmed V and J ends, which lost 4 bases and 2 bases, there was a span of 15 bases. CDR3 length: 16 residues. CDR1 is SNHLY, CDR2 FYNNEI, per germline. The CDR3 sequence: CASSAFDGYGNQPQHF. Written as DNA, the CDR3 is TGTGCCAGCAGTGCCTTTGACGGGTATGGCAATCAGCCCCAGCATTTT.

DNA of the CDR3: TGCGCCAGCAGCCAAGATAGGGGGGGGAGGAGGTCACCCCTCCACTTT. Amino acids: CASSQDRGGRRSPLHF. The chain links TRBV4-3 to TRBJ1-6; D might be TRBD1 (6 bases). V was pared by 0 bases and J by 10 bases, with 16 bases between. The CDR3 is 16 amino acids. Per germline, CDR1 LGHNA and CDR2 YSLEER.

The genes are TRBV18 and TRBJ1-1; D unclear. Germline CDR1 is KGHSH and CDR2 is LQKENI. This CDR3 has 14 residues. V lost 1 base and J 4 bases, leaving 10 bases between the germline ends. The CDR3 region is CASSPRDDITEAFF. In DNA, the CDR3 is TGTGCCAGCTCACCACGTGACGACATCACTGAAGCTTTCTTT.

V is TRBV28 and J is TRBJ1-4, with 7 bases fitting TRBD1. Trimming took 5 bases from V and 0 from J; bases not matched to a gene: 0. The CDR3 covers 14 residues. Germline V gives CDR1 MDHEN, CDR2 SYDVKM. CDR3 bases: TGTGCCAGCAGTGACAGGGCAACTAATGAAAAACTGTTTTTT. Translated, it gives CASSDRATNEKLFF.

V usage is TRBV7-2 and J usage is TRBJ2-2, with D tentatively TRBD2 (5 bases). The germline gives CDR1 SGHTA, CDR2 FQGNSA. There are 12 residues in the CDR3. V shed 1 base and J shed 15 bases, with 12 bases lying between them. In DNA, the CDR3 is TGTGCCAGCAGCTTAGACCGGGGAAGGGTGTTTTTT. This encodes CASSLDRGRVFF.

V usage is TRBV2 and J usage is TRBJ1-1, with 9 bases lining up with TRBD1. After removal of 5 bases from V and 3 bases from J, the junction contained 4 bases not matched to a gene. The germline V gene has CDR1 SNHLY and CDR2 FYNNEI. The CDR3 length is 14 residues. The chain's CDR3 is CASSSTGGDTEAFF. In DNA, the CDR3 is TGTGCCAGCAGTTCCACAGGGGGCGACACTGAAGCTTTCTTT.

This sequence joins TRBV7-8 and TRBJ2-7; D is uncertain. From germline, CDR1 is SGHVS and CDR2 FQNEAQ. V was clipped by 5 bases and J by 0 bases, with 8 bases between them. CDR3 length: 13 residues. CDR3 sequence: CASSPRSSYEQYF. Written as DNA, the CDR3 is TGTGCCAGCAGCCCGAGGAGCTCCTACGAGCAGTACTTC.

CDR3 DNA sequence: TGTGCCAGCAGCTTGGGACAGGGCAATCAGCCCCAGCATTTT. Amino acid sequence: CASSLGQGNQPQHF. This chain links TRBV7-7 with TRBJ1-5, with 8 bases aligning to TRBD1. Losses at the gene ends were 3 bases for V and 2 bases for J; bases not matched to a gene: 0. The CDR3 length is 14 residues. Germline values: CDR1 SSHAT, CDR2 FNYEAQ (reference sequence).

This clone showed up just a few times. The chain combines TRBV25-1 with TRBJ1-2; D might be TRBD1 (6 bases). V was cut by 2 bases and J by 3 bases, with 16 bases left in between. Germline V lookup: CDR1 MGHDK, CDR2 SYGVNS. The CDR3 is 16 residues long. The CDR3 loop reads CASSETFRTAHYGYTF. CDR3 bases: TGTGCCAGCAGTGAAACCTTTAGGACAGCCCACTATGGCTACACCTTC.

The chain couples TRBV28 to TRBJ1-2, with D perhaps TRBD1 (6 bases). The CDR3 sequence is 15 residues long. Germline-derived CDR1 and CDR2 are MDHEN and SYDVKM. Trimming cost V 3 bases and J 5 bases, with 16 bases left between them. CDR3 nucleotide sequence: TGTGCCAGCAGTTTGGGCGGGGGGGCTCTATATGGCTACACCTTC. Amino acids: CASSLGGGALYGYTF.

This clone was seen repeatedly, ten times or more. The CDR3 loop is CASSLSLRGTGELFF. CDR3 coding DNA: TGCGCCAGCAGCTTGTCCCTTAGGGGCACCGGGGAGCTGTTTTTT. The V gene is TRBV5-1, the J gene TRBJ2-2, with D tentatively TRBD1 (5 bases). This CDR3 is built from 15 residues. Trimming cost V 1 base and J 4 bases, with 11 bases left between them. Germline CDR1 and CDR2: SGHRS and YFSETQ.

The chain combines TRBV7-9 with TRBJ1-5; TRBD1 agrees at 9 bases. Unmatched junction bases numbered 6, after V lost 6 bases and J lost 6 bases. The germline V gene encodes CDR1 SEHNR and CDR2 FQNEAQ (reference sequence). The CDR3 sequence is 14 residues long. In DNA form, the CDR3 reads TGTGCCAGCAGTTGGGGACAGGGTGGTCAGCCCCAGCATTTT. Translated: CASSWGQGGQPQHF. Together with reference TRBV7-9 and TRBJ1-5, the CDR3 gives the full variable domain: DTGVSQNPRHKITKRGQNVTFRCDPISEHNRLYWYRQTLGQGPEFLTYFQNEAQLEKSRLLSDRFSAERPKGSFSTLEIQRTEQGDSAMYLCASSWGQGGQPQHFGDGTRLSIL.